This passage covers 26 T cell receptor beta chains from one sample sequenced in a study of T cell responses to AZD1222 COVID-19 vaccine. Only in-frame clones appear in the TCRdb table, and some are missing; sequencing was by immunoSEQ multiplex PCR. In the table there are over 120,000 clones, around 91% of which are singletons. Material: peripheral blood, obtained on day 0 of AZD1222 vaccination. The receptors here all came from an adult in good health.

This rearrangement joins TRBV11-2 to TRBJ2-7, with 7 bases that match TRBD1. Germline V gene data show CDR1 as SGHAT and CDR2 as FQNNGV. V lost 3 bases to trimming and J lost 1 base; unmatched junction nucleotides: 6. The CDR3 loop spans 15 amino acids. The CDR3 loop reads CASSLWQGVSYEQYF. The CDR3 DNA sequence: TGTGCCAGCAGCTTGTGGCAGGGGGTTTCCTACGAGCAGTACTTC. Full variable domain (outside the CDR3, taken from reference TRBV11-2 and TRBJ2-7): EAGVAQSPRYKIIEKRQSVAFWCNPISGHATLYWYQQILGQGPKLLIQFQNNGVVDDSQLPKDRFSAERLKGVDSTLKIQPAKLEDSAVYLCASSLWQGVSYEQYFGPGTRLTVT.

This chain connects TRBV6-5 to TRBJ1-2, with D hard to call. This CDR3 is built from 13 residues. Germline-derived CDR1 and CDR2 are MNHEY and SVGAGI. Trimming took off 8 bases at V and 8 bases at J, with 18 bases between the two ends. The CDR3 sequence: CASQASGERGYTF. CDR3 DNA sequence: TGTGCCAGCCAGGCCTCAGGAGAAAGGGGCTACACCTTC.

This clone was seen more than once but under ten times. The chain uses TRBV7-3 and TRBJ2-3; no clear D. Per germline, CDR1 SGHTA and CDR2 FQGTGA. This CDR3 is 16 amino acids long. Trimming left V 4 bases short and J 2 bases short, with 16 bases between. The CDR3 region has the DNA TGTGCCAGCAGCTGGGAACTCACACCCTCCACAGATACGCAGTATTTT. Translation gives CASSWELTPSTDTQYF.

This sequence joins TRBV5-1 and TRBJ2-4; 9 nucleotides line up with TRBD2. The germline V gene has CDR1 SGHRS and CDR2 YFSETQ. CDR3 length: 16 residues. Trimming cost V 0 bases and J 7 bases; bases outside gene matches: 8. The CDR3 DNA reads TGCGCCAGCAGCTTGGCCGGTAGCGGGAGTAAGAACATTCAGTACTTC. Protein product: CASSLAGSGSKNIQYF.

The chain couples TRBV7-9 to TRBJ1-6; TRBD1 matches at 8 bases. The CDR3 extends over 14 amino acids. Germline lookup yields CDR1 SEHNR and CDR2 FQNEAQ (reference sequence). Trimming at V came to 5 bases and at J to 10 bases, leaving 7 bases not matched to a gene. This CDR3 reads CASSQTTGDSPLHF. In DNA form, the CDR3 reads TGTGCCAGCAGCCAAACGACAGGGGACTCACCCCTCCACTTT.

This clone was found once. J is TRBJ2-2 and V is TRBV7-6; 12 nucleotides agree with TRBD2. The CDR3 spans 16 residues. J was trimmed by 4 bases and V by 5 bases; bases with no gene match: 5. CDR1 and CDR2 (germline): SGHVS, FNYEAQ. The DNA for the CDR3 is TGTGCCAGCAGCCGTCAGACTAGCGGGGGCACCGGGGAGCTGTTTTTT. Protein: CASSRQTSGGTGELFF.

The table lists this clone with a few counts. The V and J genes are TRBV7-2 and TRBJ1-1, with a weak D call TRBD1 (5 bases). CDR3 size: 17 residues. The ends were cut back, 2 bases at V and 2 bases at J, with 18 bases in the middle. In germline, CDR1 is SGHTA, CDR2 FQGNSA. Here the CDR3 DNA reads TGTGCCAGCAGCTTACAATTCTTCCGACAGACCAACACTGAAGCTTTCTTT. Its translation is CASSLQFFRQTNTEAFF.

The CDR3 DNA reads TGTGCCAGCATCCAAAACACTGAAGCTTTCTTT. Translating gives CASIQNTEAFF. The chain uses TRBV28 and TRBJ1-1; D ambiguous. The CDR3 is 11 amino acids. Germline V gives CDR1 MDHEN, CDR2 SYDVKM. V was trimmed by 7 bases and J by 2 bases, leaving 5 bases between them.

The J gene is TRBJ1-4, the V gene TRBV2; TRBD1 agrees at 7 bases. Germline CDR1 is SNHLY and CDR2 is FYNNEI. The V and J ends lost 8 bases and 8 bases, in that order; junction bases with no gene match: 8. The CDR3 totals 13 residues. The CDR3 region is CASSDRVWEKLFF. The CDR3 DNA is TGTGCCAGCTCTGACAGGGTGTGGGAAAAACTGTTTTTT.

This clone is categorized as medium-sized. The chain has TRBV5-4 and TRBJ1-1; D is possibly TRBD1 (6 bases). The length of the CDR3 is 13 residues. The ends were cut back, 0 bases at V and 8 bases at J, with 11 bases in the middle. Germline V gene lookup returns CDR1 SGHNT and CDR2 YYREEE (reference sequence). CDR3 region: CASSLGGQGEAFF. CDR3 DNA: TGTGCCAGCAGCTTGGGGGGGCAAGGGGAAGCTTTCTTT.

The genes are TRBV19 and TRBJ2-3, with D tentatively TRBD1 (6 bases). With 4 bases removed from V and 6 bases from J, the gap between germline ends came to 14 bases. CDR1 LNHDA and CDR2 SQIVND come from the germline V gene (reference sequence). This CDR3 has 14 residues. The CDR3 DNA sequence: TGTGCCAGTAGTACCTCAGACAGGCGCGATACGCAGTATTTT. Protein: CASSTSDRRDTQYF. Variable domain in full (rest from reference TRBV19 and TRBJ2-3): DGGITQSPKYLFRKEGQNVTLSCEQNLNHDAMYWYRQDPGQGLRLIYYSQIVNDFQKGDIAEGYSVSREKKESFPLTVTSAQKNPTAFYLCASSTSDRRDTQYFGPGTRLTVL.

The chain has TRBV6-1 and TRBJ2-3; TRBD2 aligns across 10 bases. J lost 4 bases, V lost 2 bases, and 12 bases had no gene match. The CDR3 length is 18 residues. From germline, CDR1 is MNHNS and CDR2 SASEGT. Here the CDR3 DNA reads TGTGCCAGCAGTGAATTGTGGCCTAGCGGGAGTTGGGCAGATACGCAGTATTTT. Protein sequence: CASSELWPSGSWADTQYF.

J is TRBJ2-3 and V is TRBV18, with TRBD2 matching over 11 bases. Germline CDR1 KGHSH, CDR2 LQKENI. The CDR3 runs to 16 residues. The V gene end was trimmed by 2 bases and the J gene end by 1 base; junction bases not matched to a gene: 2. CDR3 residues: CASSPTGLAGTDTQYF. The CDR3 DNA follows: TGTGCCAGCTCACCAACGGGACTAGCGGGCACAGATACGCAGTATTTT. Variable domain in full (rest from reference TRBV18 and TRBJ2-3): NAGVMQNPRHLVRRRGQEARLRCSPMKGHSHVYWYRQLPEEGLKFMVYLQKENIIDESGMPKERFSAEFPKEGPSILRIQQVVRGDSAAYFCASSPTGLAGTDTQYFGPGTRLTVL.

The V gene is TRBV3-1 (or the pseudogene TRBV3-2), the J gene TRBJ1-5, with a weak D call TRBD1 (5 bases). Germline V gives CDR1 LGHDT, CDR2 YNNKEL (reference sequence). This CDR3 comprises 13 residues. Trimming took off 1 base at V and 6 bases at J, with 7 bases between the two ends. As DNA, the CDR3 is TGTGCCAGCAGCCAAGGGGACGCTCAGCCCCAGCATTTT. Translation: CASSQGDAQPQHF.

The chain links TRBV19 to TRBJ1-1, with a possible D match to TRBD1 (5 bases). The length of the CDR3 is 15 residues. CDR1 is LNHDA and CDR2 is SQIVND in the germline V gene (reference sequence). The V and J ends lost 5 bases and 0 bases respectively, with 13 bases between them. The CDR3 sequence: CASSLGRGLNTEAFF. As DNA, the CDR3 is TGTGCCAGTAGTTTGGGACGGGGATTGAACACTGAAGCTTTCTTT.

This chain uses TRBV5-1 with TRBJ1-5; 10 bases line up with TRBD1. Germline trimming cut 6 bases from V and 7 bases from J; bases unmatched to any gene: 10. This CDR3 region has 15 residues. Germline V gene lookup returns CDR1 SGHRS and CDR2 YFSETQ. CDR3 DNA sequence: TGCGCCAGCAACCTGGTGACAGGGGGCAGCCAGCCCCAGCATTTT. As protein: CASNLVTGGSQPQHF.

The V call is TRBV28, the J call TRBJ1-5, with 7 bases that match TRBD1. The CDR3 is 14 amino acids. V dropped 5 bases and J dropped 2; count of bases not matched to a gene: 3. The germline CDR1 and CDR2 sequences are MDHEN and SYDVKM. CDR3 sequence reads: CASSEGARNQPQHF. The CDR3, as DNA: TGTGCCAGCAGTGAGGGGGCGCGCAATCAGCCCCAGCATTTT.

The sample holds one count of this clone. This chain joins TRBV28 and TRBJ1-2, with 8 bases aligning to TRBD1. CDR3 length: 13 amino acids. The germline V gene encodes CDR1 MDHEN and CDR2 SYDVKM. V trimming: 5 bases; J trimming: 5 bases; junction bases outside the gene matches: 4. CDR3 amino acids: CASSIGTGYGYTF. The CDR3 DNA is TGTGCCAGCAGTATCGGGACAGGTTATGGCTACACCTTC.

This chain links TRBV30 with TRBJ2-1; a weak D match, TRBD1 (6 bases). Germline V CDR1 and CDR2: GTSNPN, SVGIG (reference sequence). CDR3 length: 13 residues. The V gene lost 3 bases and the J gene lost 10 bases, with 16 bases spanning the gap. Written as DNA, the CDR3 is TGTGCCTGGAGACGGTCCCTGGGGGCCGAGCAGTTCTTC. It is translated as CAWRRSLGAEQFF.

The CDR3 DNA follows: TGTGCCAGCAGCTTAGGGAGTCTCGAGCAGTACTTC. It is translated as CASSLGSLEQYF. V gene TRBV7-9 combines with J gene TRBJ2-7; D not resolved. CDR1 and CDR2 (germline): SEHNR, FQNEAQ (reference sequence). CDR3 size: 12 residues. Trimming took 1 base from V and 6 from J, leaving 7 bases between them.

As DNA, the CDR3 is TGTGCCAGCGGCTCCCGGGCCGGGGGGGACCAGCCCCAGCATTTT. Amino acid sequence: CASGSRAGGDQPQHF. The rearrangement links TRBV28 to TRBJ1-5, with D perhaps TRBD1 (5 bases). Germline V gene data show CDR1 as MDHEN and CDR2 as SYDVKM. V was trimmed by 8 bases and J by 7 bases, leaving 21 bases between them. The CDR3 is made up of 15 amino acids.

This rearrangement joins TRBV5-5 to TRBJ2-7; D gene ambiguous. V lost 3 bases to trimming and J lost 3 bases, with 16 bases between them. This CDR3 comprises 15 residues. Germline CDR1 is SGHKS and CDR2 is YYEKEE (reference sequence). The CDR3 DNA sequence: TGTGCCAGCAGCTCCCAATCCCTTCCTGGCTACGAGCAGTACTTC. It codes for CASSSQSLPGYEQYF. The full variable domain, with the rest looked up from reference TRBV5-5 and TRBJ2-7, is DAGVTQSPTHLIKTRGQQVTLRCSPISGHKSVSWYQQVLGQGPQFIFQYYEKEERGRGNFPDRFSARQFPNYSSELNVNALLLGDSALYLCASSSQSLPGYEQYFGPGTRLTVT.

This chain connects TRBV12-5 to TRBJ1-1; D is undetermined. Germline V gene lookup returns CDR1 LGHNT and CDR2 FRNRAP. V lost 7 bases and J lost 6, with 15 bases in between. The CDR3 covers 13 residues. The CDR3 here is CASAAKLEAEAFF. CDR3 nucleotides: TGTGCTAGTGCTGCTAAGCTTGAGGCTGAAGCTTTCTTT.

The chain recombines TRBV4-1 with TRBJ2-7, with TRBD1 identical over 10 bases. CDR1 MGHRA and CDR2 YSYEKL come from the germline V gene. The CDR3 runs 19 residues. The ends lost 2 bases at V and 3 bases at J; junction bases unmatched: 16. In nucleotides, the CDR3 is TGCGCCAGCAGCCAAACCGCCCTCGCCCCCGGGACAGGGGTCTACGAGCAGTACTTC. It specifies CASSQTALAPGTGVYEQYF.

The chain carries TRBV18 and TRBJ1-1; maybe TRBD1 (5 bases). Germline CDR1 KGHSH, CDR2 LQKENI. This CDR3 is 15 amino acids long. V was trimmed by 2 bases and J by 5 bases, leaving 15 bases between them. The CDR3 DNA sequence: TGTGCCAGCTCACCAAGGGCGGGGGATGGGACTGAAGCTTTCTTT. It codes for CASSPRAGDGTEAFF.

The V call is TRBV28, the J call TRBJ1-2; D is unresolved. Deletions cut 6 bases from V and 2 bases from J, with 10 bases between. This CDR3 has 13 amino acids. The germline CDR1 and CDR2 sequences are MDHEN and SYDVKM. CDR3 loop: CASSPVGNYGYTF. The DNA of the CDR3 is TGTGCCAGCAGCCCTGTTGGGAACTATGGCTACACCTTC.